Each of the 26 T cell receptor beta chains below was sequenced from the same sample in a study of T-cell reconstitution after alpha-beta-depleted transplantation in children (dated by TCRdb to the mid-2010s). Per the publication, the treatment or condition label means: allogeneic hematopoietic cell transplantation with graft depleted of TCRalphabeta T cells and CD19 B cells. Library preparation was by PCR. Reads for this sample came from an Illumina HiSeq 2500. Molecular barcoding was employed in the preparation of TCR libraries, with unique molecular identifiers being used to normalize TCRbeta repertoire quantification. The raw public reads went through TCRdb reprocessing: fastp at Q25, MiXCR clone calling, in-frame beta chains kept. For every CDR3 protein sequence, its rows merge into one entry that carries the most common genes and DNA. The sample table lists about 200,000 distinct CDR3 sequences, approximately 8.4% of them with a count of one. 35% to 40% of the sample goes to the ten largest clones.

The input for sequencing was PBMCs, mostly from graft donor cells, taken 360 days after TCRalphabeta/CD19-depleted stem cell transplant. The receptors shown here come from a male patient under 10 years old who had a stem cell transplant for acute myeloid leukemia, so the T cells may come from the graft donor.

This chain connects TRBV7-9 to TRBJ2-7; TRBD2 matches 11 bases. After removal of 4 bases from V and 2 bases from J, the junction contained 7 bases not matched to a gene. This CDR3 contains 16 residues. Germline CDR1 reads SEHNR; CDR2 reads FQNEAQ (reference sequence). In DNA form, the CDR3 reads TGTGCCAGCAGCTCAACGACTAGCGGGACCCCCTACGAGCAGTACGTC. It codes for CASSSTTSGTPYEQYV.

A few counts support this clonotype. The chain has TRBV15 and TRBJ2-5, with D possibly matching TRBD1 (5 bases). The CDR3 extends over 17 amino acids. In germline, CDR1 is LNHNV, CDR2 YYDKDF (reference sequence). V was cut by 3 bases and J by 1 base, with 18 bases left in between. Here the CDR3 DNA reads TGTGCCACCAGCAGTGACCCGGTGGACATGAGCCAAGAGACCCAGTACTTC. Translated, it gives CATSSDPVDMSQETQYF. The full variable domain, with the rest looked up from reference TRBV15 and TRBJ2-5, is DAMVIQNPRYQVTQFGKPVTLSCSQTLNHNVMYWYQQKSSQAPKLLFHYYDKDFNNEADTPDNFQSRRPNTSFCFLDIRSPGLGDTAMYLCATSSDPVDMSQETQYFGPGTRLLVL.

This clonotype was counted many times. The genes are TRBV20-1 and TRBJ2-1, with 10 bases aligning to TRBD2. Losses at the gene ends were 4 bases for V and 6 bases for J; bases not matched to a gene: 9. The CDR3 totals 15 residues. Germline-derived CDR1 and CDR2 are DFQATT and SNEGSKA (reference sequence). The CDR3: CSATPPSGGRNEQFF. DNA of the CDR3: TGCAGTGCTACCCCTCCTAGCGGGGGTCGCAATGAGCAGTTCTTC.

The genes are TRBV5-1 and TRBJ2-5; 8 nucleotides match TRBD1. Per the germline V gene, CDR1 is SGHRS and CDR2 is YFSETQ. The CDR3 has 14 amino acids. The V segment lost 4 bases and the J segment 7 bases; nucleotides outside the gene matches: 9. The CDR3 sequence is CASSVRQGHGTQYF. DNA for the CDR3: TGCGCCAGCAGCGTGAGACAGGGGCATGGGACCCAGTACTTC.

This clonotype came up a few times. The chain uses TRBV28 and TRBJ2-3; D is undetermined. Germline V lookup: CDR1 MDHEN, CDR2 SYDVKM. Between the trimmed V and J ends, which lost 3 bases and 0 bases, there was a span of 10 bases. This CDR3 region has 15 residues. The DNA of the CDR3 is TGTGCCAGCAGTTTTTTTTCTCCGAGCACAGATACGCAGTATTTT. It codes for CASSFFSPSTDTQYF. Full variable domain (remainder filled in from reference TRBV28 and TRBJ2-3): DVKVTQSSRYLVKRTGEKVFLECVQDMDHENMFWYRQDPGLGLRLIYFSYDVKMKEKGDIPEGYSVSREKKERFSLILESASTNQTSMYLCASSFFSPSTDTQYFGPGTRLTVL.

This clonotype was found many times. CDR3 DNA sequence: TGTGCCAGCAGCTTAGCGCTAACTAGCGAGTACGAGCAGTACTTC. Its translation is CASSLALTSEYEQYF. V usage is TRBV7-8 and J usage is TRBJ2-7; 7 nucleotides agree with TRBD2. The CDR3 has 15 amino acids. V lost 0 bases, J lost 4 bases, and 6 bases stayed unmatched. Germline V gene lookup returns CDR1 SGHVS and CDR2 FQNEAQ.

This clonotype was counted a few times. V usage is TRBV7-9 and J usage is TRBJ2-7; D is possibly TRBD2 (5 bases). The V end lost 5 bases, the J end lost 5 bases, and 16 bases lay between the germline ends. Germline V lookup: CDR1 SEHNR, CDR2 FQNEAQ (reference sequence). This CDR3 has 14 residues. In DNA form, the CDR3 reads TGTGCCAGCAGCACGGGGTTTCCGGAGGACGAGCAGTACTTC. It yields the protein CASSTGFPEDEQYF.

The CDR3 nucleotides are TGCGCCAGCAGCCAAGAGTGGACAGGTAACTACGAGCAGTACTTC. This translates into CASSQEWTGNYEQYF. The J gene is TRBJ2-7, the V gene TRBV4-1; 7 positions agree with TRBD1. The CDR3 runs to 15 residues. The germline gives CDR1 MGHRA, CDR2 YSYEKL. V shed 0 bases and J 3 bases; nucleotides not matched to a gene: 5.

This clonotype was seen a few times. The chain has TRBV5-5 and TRBJ2-7, with D perhaps matching TRBD1 or TRBD2 (6 bases each). The CDR3 sequence is 15 residues long. CDR1 is SGHKS, CDR2 YYEKEE, per germline (reference sequence). V lost 4 bases to trimming and J lost 4 bases, with 18 bases between them. CDR3 protein: CASSKGHREYYEQYV. CDR3 nucleotides: TGTGCCAGCAGCAAGGGACACCGGGAGTATTACGAGCAGTACGTC.

The genes are TRBV27 and TRBJ2-7, with 13 bases identical to TRBD2. This CDR3 contains 16 residues. Germline V lookup: CDR1 MNHEY, CDR2 SMNVEV (reference sequence). V lost 2 bases, J lost 3 bases, and 4 bases stayed unmatched. The CDR3 bases are TGTGCCAGCAGTTTAGCAGGGACTAGCGGGAACTACGAGCAGTACTTC. Protein sequence: CASSLAGTSGNYEQYF.

The table lists this clonotype with many counts. The chain couples TRBV5-1 to TRBJ1-5; no definite D call. The CDR3 spans 14 residues. Germline CDR1 SGHRS, CDR2 YFSETQ. V lost 0 bases, J lost 0 bases, and 4 bases lay in between. The CDR3, as DNA: TGCGCCAGCAGCTTGGGGAGTAGCAATCAGCCCCAGCATTTT. Translating it yields CASSLGSSNQPQHF.

The genes are TRBV27 and TRBJ1-5; D is ambiguous. Germline V gene sequence: CDR1 MNHEY, CDR2 SMNVEV (reference sequence). CDR3 length: 15 amino acids. V was clipped by 5 bases and J by 4 bases, with 15 bases between them. CDR3 sequence: CASSRGPLGNQPQHF. Here the CDR3 DNA reads TGTGCCAGCAGTCGCGGACCCTTAGGGAATCAGCCCCAGCATTTT.

For this clonotype: One base away lies a much larger clone, so this may be a sequencing read error. V usage is TRBV7-9 and J usage is TRBJ2-5; 7 positions match TRBD1. The CDR3 contains 15 residues. J gave up 5 bases and V 5 bases, and 11 bases lay outside the gene matches. The germline CDR1 and CDR2 sequences are SEHNR and FQNEAQ (reference sequence). The CDR3 region is CASSTRQGLHETQYF. The DNA of the CDR3 is TGTGCCAGCAGCACAAGACAGGGCCTCCATGAGACCCAGTACTTC. The whole variable domain, filled in from reference TRBV7-9 and TRBJ2-5, reads DTGVSQNPRHKITKRGQNVTFRCDPISEHNRLYWYRQTLGQGPEFLTYFQNEAQLEKSRLLSDRFSAERPKGSFSTLEIQRTEQGDSAMYLCASSTRQGLHETQYFGPGTRLLVL.

The chain has TRBV20-1 and TRBJ2-2; D ambiguous. The CDR3 totals 12 residues. V was pared by 0 bases and J by 8 bases, with 7 bases between. Germline V gives CDR1 DFQATT, CDR2 SNEGSKA (reference sequence). CDR3 nucleotides: TGCAGTGCTAGAGATAATTTGGGGGAGCTGTTTTTT. Translation: CSARDNLGELFF.

The sample holds many counts of this clonotype. The rearrangement uses TRBV5-1 and TRBJ2-1, with 8 bases matching TRBD1. The CDR3 has 16 amino acids. V gave up 0 bases and J gave up 4 bases; unmatched junction bases: 6. In germline, CDR1 is SGHRS, CDR2 YFSETQ. The CDR3 coding sequence is TGCGCCAGCAGCTTGGCAGGGGGCAGTTTTTACAATGAGCAGTTCTTC. Residues: CASSLAGGSFYNEQFF. The variable domain in full, completed from reference TRBV5-1 and TRBJ2-1, reads KAGVTQTPRYLIKTRGQQVTLSCSPISGHRSVSWYQQTPGQGLQFLFEYFSETQRNKGNFPGRFSGRQFSNSRSEMNVSTLELGDSALYLCASSLAGGSFYNEQFFGPGTRLTVL.

This clonotype appeared many times. The chain is built from TRBV20-1 and TRBJ2-3; D gene uncertain. Germline V gene lookup returns CDR1 DFQATT and CDR2 SNEGSKA (reference sequence). Trimming left V 3 bases short and J 4 bases short, with 14 bases between. The CDR3 covers 14 residues. CDR3 sequence: CSASTPPGADTQYF. CDR3 in DNA: TGCAGTGCTAGCACCCCCCCTGGCGCAGATACGCAGTATTTT.

This clonotype was counted ten times or more. The genes are TRBV6-5 and TRBJ2-3; possibly TRBD1 for D (5 bases). V shed 2 bases and J shed 2 bases, with 8 bases lying between them. The CDR3 runs 14 residues. Germline V gene sequence: CDR1 MNHEY, CDR2 SVGAGI. The chain's CDR3 is CASSYDRNTDTQYF. The CDR3, as DNA: TGTGCCAGCAGTTACGACAGAAACACAGATACGCAGTATTTT.

There are a few counts of this clonotype. The chain has TRBV5-1 and TRBJ2-5; a weak D match, TRBD2 (6 bases). The CDR3 extends over 18 amino acids. Germline V gene data show CDR1 as SGHRS and CDR2 as YFSETQ. The V gene lost 4 bases and the J gene lost 7 bases, with 29 bases spanning the gap. The CDR3 DNA is TGCGCCAGCAGCGACCAGGGAGGCCCGAGAGGTAACTTCCGGACCCAGTACTTC. It is translated as CASSDQGGPRGNFRTQYF.

This rearrangement joins TRBV5-1 to TRBJ1-2; no reliable D call. Germline lookup yields CDR1 SGHRS and CDR2 YFSETQ. The ends were cut back, 5 bases at V and 8 bases at J, with 16 bases in the middle. This CDR3 spans 13 amino acids. This CDR3 reads CASRTGARDGYTF. The CDR3 DNA is TGCGCCAGCAGGACGGGTGCGCGTGACGGCTACACCTTC.

For this clonotype: Since a much larger clone is just one base distant, this may be a read error. V is TRBV27 and J is TRBJ2-1; D not certain. CDR1 MNHEY and CDR2 SMNVEV come from the germline V gene (reference sequence). The CDR3 is 15 amino acids. This CDR3 reads CASSLYPGSYNEQLF. Written as DNA, the CDR3 is TGTGCCAGCAGTTTATATCCAGGCTCCTACAATGAGCAGTTGTTC.

This clonotype has only a few counts. The rearrangement links TRBV4-2 to TRBJ2-5; 7 nucleotides line up with TRBD2. The CDR3 has 20 residues. Germline V gene lookup returns CDR1 LGHNA and CDR2 YNFKEQ. The trim removed 0 bases at V and 3 bases at J, leaving 19 bases unmatched. The CDR3 nucleotides read TGTGCCAGCAGCCAAGAGGCTCTTATTGCGGGAGAGTTCGGTAAAGAGACCCAGTACTTC. Protein: CASSQEALIAGEFGKETQYF.

The table lists this clonotype with many counts. This chain's CDR3 is CASSQAVRGYEQYV. The CDR3 DNA reads TGCGCCAGCAGCCAAGCGGTCAGGGGTTACGAGCAGTACGTC. This chain links TRBV4-1 with TRBJ2-7; a weak D match, TRBD1 (6 bases). This CDR3 spans 14 amino acids. Germline values: CDR1 MGHRA, CDR2 YSYEKL. The V end lost 1 base, the J end lost 4 bases, and 11 bases lay between the germline ends.

A note on this clonotype: This may be a read error, as it is one base from a much larger clone. The CDR3 does not close with the conserved phenylalanine or tryptophan, likely indicating a read error. J is TRBJ1-1 and V is TRBV28; TRBD1 agrees at 8 bases. This CDR3 has 12 amino acids. The V segment lost 9 bases and the J segment 3 bases; nucleotides outside the gene matches: 3. Germline CDR1 is MDHEN and CDR2 is SYDVKM. CDR3 residues: CASWTGYTEAFY. Here the CDR3 DNA reads TGTGCCAGTTGGACAGGGTACACTGAAGCTTTCTAT.

This clonotype was detected a few times. This sequence joins TRBV15 and TRBJ2-1; D is possibly TRBD2 (5 bases). This CDR3 region has 14 residues. Trimming took off 0 bases at V and 8 bases at J, with 11 bases between the two ends. The germline gives CDR1 LNHNV, CDR2 YYDKDF (reference sequence). The CDR3 loop is CATSRDRNGDEQFF. CDR3 bases: TGTGCCACCAGCAGAGATCGAAACGGGGATGAGCAGTTCTTC.

In this sample, this clonotype turned up a few times. The chain joins TRBV7-2 to TRBJ2-5, with TRBD1 as a possible D gene (5 bases). Germline V gives CDR1 SGHTA, CDR2 FQGNSA. Trimming pared 0 bases from V and 3 bases from J, leaving 8 bases between. This CDR3 has 14 amino acids. Here the CDR3 DNA reads TGTGCCAGCAGCTTAGCAATCAGGGAAGAGACCCAGTACTTC. It translates to CASSLAIREETQYF.

This clonotype turned up a few times. This chain uses TRBV6-1 with TRBJ2-3; D not certain. The germline V and J ends were trimmed by 0 bases and 0 bases, with 10 bases remaining between them. Germline V gene sequence: CDR1 MNHNS, CDR2 SASEGT. The CDR3 has 16 residues. Here the CDR3 reads CASSEAKAASTDTQYF. CDR3 DNA sequence: TGTGCCAGCAGTGAAGCTAAGGCGGCTAGCACAGATACGCAGTATTTT.